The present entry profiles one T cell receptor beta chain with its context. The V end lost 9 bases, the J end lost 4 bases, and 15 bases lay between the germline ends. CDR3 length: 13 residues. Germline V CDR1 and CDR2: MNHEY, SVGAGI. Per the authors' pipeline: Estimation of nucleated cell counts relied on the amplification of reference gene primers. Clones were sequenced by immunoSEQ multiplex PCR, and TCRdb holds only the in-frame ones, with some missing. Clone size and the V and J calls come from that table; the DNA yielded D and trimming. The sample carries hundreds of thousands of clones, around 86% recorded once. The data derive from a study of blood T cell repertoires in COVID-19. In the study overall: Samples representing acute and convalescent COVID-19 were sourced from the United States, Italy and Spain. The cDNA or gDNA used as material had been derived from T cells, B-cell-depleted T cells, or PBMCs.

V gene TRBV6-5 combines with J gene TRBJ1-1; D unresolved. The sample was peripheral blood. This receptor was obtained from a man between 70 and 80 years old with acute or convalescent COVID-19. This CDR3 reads CASGRSSGTEAFF. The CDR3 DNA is TGTGCCAGTGGTAGAAGTTCGGGCACTGAAGCTTTCTTT.